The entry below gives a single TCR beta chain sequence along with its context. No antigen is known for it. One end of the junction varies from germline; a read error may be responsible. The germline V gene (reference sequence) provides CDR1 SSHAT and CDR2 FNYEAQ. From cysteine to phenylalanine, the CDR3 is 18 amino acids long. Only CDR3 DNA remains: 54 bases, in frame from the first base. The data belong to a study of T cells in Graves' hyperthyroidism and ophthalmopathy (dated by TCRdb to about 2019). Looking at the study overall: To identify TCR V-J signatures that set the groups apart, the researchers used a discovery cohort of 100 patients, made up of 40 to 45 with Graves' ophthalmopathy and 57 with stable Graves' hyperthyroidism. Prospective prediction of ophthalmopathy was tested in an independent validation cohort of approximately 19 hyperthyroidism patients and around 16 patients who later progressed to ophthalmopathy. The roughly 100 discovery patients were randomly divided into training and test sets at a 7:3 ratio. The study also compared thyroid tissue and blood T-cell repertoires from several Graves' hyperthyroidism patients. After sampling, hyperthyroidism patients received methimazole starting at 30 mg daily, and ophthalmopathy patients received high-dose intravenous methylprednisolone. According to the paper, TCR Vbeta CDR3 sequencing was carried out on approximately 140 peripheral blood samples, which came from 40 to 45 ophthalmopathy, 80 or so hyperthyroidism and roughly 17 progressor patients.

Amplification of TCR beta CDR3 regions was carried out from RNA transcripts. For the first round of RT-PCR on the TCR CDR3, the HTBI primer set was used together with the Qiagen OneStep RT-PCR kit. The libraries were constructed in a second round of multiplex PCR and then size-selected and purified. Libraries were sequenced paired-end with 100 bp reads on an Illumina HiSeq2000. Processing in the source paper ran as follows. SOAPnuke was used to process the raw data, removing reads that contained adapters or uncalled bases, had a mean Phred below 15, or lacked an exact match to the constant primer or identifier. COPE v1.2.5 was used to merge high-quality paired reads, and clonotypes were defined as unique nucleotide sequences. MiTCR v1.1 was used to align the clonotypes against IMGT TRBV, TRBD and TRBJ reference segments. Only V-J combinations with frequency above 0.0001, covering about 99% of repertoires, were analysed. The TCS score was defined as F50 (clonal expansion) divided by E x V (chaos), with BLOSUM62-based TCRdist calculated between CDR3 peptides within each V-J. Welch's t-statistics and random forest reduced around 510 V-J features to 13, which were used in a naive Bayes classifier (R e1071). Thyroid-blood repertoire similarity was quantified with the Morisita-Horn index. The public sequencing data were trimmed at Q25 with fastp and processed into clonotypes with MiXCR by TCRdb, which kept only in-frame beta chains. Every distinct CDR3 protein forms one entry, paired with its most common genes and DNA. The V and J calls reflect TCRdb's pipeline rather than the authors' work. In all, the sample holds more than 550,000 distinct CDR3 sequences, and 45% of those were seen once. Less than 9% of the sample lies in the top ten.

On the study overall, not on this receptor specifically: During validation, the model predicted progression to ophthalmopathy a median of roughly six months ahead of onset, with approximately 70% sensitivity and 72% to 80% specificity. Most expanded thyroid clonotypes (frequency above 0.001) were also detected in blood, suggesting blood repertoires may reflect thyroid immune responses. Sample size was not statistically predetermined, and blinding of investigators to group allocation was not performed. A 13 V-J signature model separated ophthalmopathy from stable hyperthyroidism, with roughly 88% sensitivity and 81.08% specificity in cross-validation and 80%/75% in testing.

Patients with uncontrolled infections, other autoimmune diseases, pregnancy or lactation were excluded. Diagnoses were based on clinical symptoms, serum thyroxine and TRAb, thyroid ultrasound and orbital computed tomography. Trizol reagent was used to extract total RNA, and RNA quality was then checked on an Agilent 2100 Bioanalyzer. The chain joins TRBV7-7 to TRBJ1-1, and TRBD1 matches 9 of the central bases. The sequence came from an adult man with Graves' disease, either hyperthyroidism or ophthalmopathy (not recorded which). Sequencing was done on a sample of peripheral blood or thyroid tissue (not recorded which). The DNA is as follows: TGTGCTAGCAGTCCTAGCGACGGACAGGGGAACCTGAACACTGAAGCTTTCTTT. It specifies CASSPSDGQGNLNTEAFF. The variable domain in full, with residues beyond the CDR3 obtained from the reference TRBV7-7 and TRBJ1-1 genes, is GAGVSQSPRYKVTKRGQDVTLRCDPISSHATLYWYQQALGQGPEFLTYFNYEAQPDKSGLPSDRFSAERPEGSISTLTIQRTEQRDSAMYRCASSPSDGQGNLNTEAFFGQGTRLTVV.